This T cell receptor beta chain emerged from a study of control samples from healthy donors and cancer patients. Method: immunoSEQ multiplex PCR; TCRdb's copy keeps in-frame clones and lacks some. There are about 84,000 clones in the sample; around 83% occur only once, and around 10% lies in the top ten. CDR3 size: 15 residues. Germline lookup yields CDR1 SEHNR and CDR2 FQNEAQ (reference sequence). V lost 4 bases and J lost 0; bases outside the gene matches: 2. Sequencing was carried out using PBMCs. V and J are TRBV7-9 and TRBJ2-3; 9 bases match TRBD1. This clonotype was obtained from a man between 60 and 70 years old with head and neck cancer. The CDR3 loop is CASSSDRGSTDTQYF. The CDR3 nucleotides are TGTGCCAGCAGCTCTGACAGGGGGAGCACAGATACGCAGTATTTT.